The rows below give T cell receptor beta chains drawn from one sample of a study of regulatory T cells in long-lasting Graves disease. TCRdb reprocessed the multiplex PCR reads with MiXCR, giving one entry per CDR3 protein. The repertoire holds approximately 470,000 distinct CDR3 sequences, with 16% as singletons. The sample was also linked to a second study, of T cells in Graves' hyperthyroidism and ophthalmopathy.

The sequencing here drew on peripheral blood mononuclear cells (PBMCs), taken at new diagnosis, from a patient treated with antithyroid drugs. All receptors derive from a man aged 35 to 55 with Graves disease. Both conserved end residues are part of each CDR3. The order of the fields is D gene, V gene, clone size, J gene, CDR3 protein, CDR3 DNA. A D gene is named only where the DNA matches it firmly. Clone size is stated in some rows and not others, as once, few, many or a class when expanded.

TRBD2,TRBV7-9,many,TRBJ2-1,CASSLAGTSGSDNEQFF,TGTGCCAGCAGCTTAGCCGGGACTAGCGGGAGCGACAATGAGCAGTTCTTC
TRBD2,TRBV12-3/TRBV12-4,many,TRBJ2-1,CASSIAGPYNEQFF,TGTGCCAGCAGTATAGCGGGGCCCTACAATGAGCAGTTCTTC
-,TRBV27,once,TRBJ2-3,CASYGRNTQYF,TGTGCCAGTTACGGGAGAAATACGCAGTATTTT
-,TRBV6-9,many,TRBJ2-7,CASSSPAPYEQYF,TGTGCCAGCAGTTCGCCAGCCCCCTACGAGCAGTACTTC
TRBD1,TRBV18,many,TRBJ2-1,CASSAQPTGFEQFF,TGTGCCAGCTCAGCACAACCGACAGGGTTCGAGCAGTTCTTC
TRBD1,TRBV5-1,many,TRBJ2-1,CASSLAGTGSNEQFF,TGCGCCAGCAGCTTGGCCGGGACAGGGTCCAATGAGCAGTTCTTC
-,TRBV28,many,TRBJ2-7,CASSGRDTGFEQYF,TGTGCCAGCAGTGGACGGGACACCGGCTTCGAGCAGTACTTC
-,TRBV28,many,TRBJ1-4,CASSLRGEKLFF,TGTGCCAGCAGCCTTCGGGGGGAAAAACTGTTTTTT
-,TRBV10-3,few,TRBJ1-2,CAISEQLISNGCTF,TGTGCCATCAGTGAGCAATTAATCTCGAATGGCTGCACCTTC
-,TRBV5-1,many,TRBJ2-5,CASSLGSSGNFQETQYF,TGTGCCAGCAGCTTGGGTAGTAGCGGAAACTTTCAAGAGACCCAGTACTTC
-,TRBV5-4,-,TRBJ2-2,CASSFLAGLHTGELFF,TGTGCCAGCAGCTTTCTGGCGGGACTCCACACCGGGGAGCTGTTTTTT
TRBD2,TRBV20-1,many,TRBJ2-7,CSAGTSGSHEQYF,TGCAGTGCCGGGACTAGCGGGAGCCACGAGCAGTACTTC
TRBD1,TRBV7-3,few,TRBJ2-6,CASSRKVGQVGSSGANVLTF,TGTGCCAGCAGCCGAAAAGTTGGACAGGTCGGATCTTCTGGGGCCAACGTCCTGACTTTC
-,TRBV28,many,TRBJ1-1,CASSTTGPTEAFF,TGTGCCAGCAGCACGACAGGTCCGACTGAAGCTTTCTTT
-,TRBV12-3/TRBV12-4,many,TRBJ2-5,CASSLGMRETQYF,TGTGCCAGCAGTTTAGGCATGCGGGAGACCCAGTACTTC
TRBD2,TRBV24-1,few,TRBJ2-1,CATRGLAGGNEQFF,TGTGCCACCAGGGGACTAGCGGGAGGGAATGAGCAGTTCTTC
TRBD2,TRBV24-1,many,TRBJ2-7,CATSDGRLLDEQYF,TGTGCCACCAGTGACGGGAGGCTCCTCGACGAGCAGTACTTC
-,TRBV20-1,many,TRBJ2-7,CSARVVRRTYEQYF,TGCAGTGCTAGAGTAGTGCGTCGTACCTACGAGCAGTACTTC
-,TRBV7-9,-,TRBJ2-1,CASSLKATNEQFF,TGTGCCAGCAGCTTGAAAGCTACGAATGAGCAGTTCTTC
-,TRBV2,many,TRBJ1-5,CASSLPGIQPQHF,TGTGCCAGCAGTCTCCCAGGGATCCAGCCCCAGCATTTT
TRBD1,TRBV11-1,many,TRBJ2-7,CASRPRQGLYEQYF,TGTGCCAGCAGACCTCGACAGGGGCTGTACGAGCAGTACTTC
TRBD2,TRBV2,-,TRBJ2-2,CASSRGLAGEKTGELFF,TGTGCCAGCAGCCGCGGGCTAGCGGGAGAGAAGACCGGGGAGCTGTTTTTT
-,TRBV30,-,TRBJ2-2,CAWSVQAGELFF,TGTGCCTGGAGTGTACAGGCCGGGGAGCTGTTTTTT
-,TRBV4-1,many,TRBJ2-7,CASSQVVQYEQYF,TGCGCCAGCAGCCAAGTGGTACAATACGAGCAGTACTTC
-,TRBV5-1,many,TRBJ2-2,CASSWGDSPSTGELFF,TGCGCCAGCAGCTGGGGGGACAGTCCGAGCACCGGGGAGCTGTTTTTT
TRBD1,TRBV7-9,-,TRBJ2-7,CASSSTGTAYEQYF,TGTGCCAGCAGCTCTACCGGGACAGCCTACGAGCAGTACTTC
-,TRBV20-1,many,TRBJ2-7,CSASSISSYEQYF,TGCAGTGCTAGTTCTATCAGCTCCTACGAGCAGTACTTC
TRBD1,TRBV6-5,-,TRBJ1-6,CASSYRDSSYNSPLHF,TGTGCCAGCAGTTACAGGGACAGCTCCTATAATTCACCCCTCCACTTT
-,TRBV20-1,many,TRBJ2-7,CSASGWTTFEQYF,TGCAGTGCTAGCGGGTGGACTACCTTCGAGCAGTACTTC
-,TRBV15,many,TRBJ2-5,CATSRASDLGETQYF,TGTGCCACCAGCAGAGCATCTGATCTAGGGGAGACCCAGTACTTC
-,TRBV12-5,many,TRBJ2-3,CASGLVRPGWDTQYF,TGTGCTAGTGGTTTGGTTAGGCCCGGGTGGGATACGCAGTATTTT
TRBD1,TRBV30,many,TRBJ1-1,CAWRQAGGTEAFF,TGTGCCTGGAGGCAAGCAGGGGGCACTGAAGCTTTCTTT
-,TRBV20-1,many,TRBJ2-1,CSARPRNEQFF,TGCAGTGCGAGACCAAGAAATGAGCAGTTCTTC
TRBD2,TRBV7-8,many,TRBJ2-1,CASSLYSGGYNEQFF,TGTGCCAGCAGCTTATATAGCGGGGGATACAATGAGCAGTTCTTC
-,TRBV5-1,many,TRBJ2-7,CASSLSSNSYEQYF,TGCGCCAGCAGCTTGTCTAGTAACTCCTACGAGCAGTACTTC
TRBD2,TRBV27,-,TRBJ2-3,CASSQVAGESTDTQYF,TGTGCCAGCAGTCAAGTAGCGGGAGAGAGCACAGATACGCAGTATTTT
-,TRBV7-9,few,TRBJ1-4,CASSLGQSTNEKLFF,TGTGCCAGCAGCTTAGGGCAGTCAACTAATGAAAAACTGTTTTTT